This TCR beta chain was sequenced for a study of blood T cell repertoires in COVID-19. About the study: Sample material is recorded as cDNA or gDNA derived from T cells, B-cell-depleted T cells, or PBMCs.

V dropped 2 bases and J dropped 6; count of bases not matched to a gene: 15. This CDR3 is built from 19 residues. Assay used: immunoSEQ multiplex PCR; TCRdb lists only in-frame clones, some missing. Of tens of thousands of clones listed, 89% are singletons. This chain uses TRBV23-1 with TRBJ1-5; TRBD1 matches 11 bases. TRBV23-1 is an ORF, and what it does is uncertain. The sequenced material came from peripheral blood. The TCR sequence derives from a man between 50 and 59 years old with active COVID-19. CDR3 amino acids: CASSQAPRGQGEMGQPQHF. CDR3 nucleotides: TGCGCCAGCAGTCAAGCCCCCAGGGGACAGGGGGAAATGGGTCAGCCCCAGCATTTT.